This TCR beta chain emerged from a study of cytomegalovirus exposure and HLA in healthy donors. The PCR employed 60 Vbeta primers together with 13 Jbeta primers. Generated by immunoSEQ multiplex PCR, the TCRdb table keeps only in-frame clones and is missing some. Of tens of thousands of clones in the sample, approximately 70% were seen once. The V end was cut by 4 bases, the J end by 8 bases, with 20 bases between. This CDR3 comprises 16 residues. Germline V gives CDR1 SEHNR, CDR2 FQNEAQ (reference sequence). General observations from the study: Trimming of TCR beta V- and J-genes showed a link, identified in a later analysis, to a missense DCLRE1C variant. Confirmation in vitro established that three CMV-associated chains were specific for CMV antigens. TCR beta V segments were, for the most part, productive about 87% or about 30% of the time in an earlier analysis.

A word on this clone: Its antigen remains unknown.

V gene TRBV7-9 combines with J gene TRBJ1-4, with D uncertain. The source material was PBMCs. This TCR derives from a man between 60 and 75 years old in good health and CMV-seropositive. The CDR3 DNA follows: TGTGCCAGCAGCTCCGCCGGAGGGAACCTGGGGGAAAAACTGTTTTTT. This codes for CASSSAGGNLGEKLFF.